The following is a TCR beta chain sequence with its context. What it binds is not known. This sample was included in a study of shared clonotypes between healthy human individuals. Findings and caveats of the study: A handful of donors showed sharing of 4.5% to 5% of naive CD4 clonotypes. Incompleteness in sorted-subset sequencing, despite large depth, was shown by rarefaction.

Those who donated, Caucasian adults without exception, all lived in Nashville, Tennessee. Here immunoSEQ multiplex PCR was the method, and the copy in TCRdb shows in-frame clones only, minus some. This sample has roughly 1,500,000 clones, with 98% found just once. Sequences were obtained from naive CD4+ T cells sorted from blood. Described subset: CD45RA+ positively selected. This TCR was sampled from a man aged 25 to 40 in good health.

The CDR3 DNA is TGCGCCAGCAGCTATCGGGCGGACGGGCGCGCTGAAGCTTTCTTT. Translated, it gives CASSYRADGRAEAFF. The J gene is TRBJ1-1, the V gene TRBV5-1; unclear D gene. This CDR3 is 15 amino acids long. V lost 3 bases and J lost 6, with 18 bases in between. Germline CDR1 reads SGHRS; CDR2 reads YFSETQ.